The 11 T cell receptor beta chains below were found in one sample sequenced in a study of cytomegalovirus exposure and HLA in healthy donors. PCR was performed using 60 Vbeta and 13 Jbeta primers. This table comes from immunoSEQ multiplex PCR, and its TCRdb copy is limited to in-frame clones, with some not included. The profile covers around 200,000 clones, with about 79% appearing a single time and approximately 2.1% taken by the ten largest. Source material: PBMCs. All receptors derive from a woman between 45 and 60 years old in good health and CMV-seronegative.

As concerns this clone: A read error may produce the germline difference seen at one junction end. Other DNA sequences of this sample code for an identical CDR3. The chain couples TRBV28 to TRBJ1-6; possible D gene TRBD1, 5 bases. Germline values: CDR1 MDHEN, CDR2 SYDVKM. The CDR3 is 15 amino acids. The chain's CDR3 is CASSPRQFYNSPLHF. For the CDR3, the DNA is TGTGCCAGCAGTCCCCGACAGTTCTATAATTCCCCCCTCCACTTT.

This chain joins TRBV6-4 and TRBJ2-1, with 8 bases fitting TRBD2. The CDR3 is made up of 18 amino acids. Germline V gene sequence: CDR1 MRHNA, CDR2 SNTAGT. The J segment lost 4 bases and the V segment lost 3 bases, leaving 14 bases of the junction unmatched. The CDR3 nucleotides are TGTGCCAGCAGTGAGAGGGCTACCGGGGGGGCCTTGTACAATGAGCAGTTCTTC. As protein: CASSERATGGALYNEQFF.

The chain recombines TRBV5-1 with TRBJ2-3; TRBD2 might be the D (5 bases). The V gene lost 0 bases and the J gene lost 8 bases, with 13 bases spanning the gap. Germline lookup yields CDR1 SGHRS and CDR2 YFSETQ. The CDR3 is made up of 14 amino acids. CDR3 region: CASSLGLDGVTQYF. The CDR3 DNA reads TGCGCCAGCAGCTTGGGCCTTGACGGGGTTACGCAGTATTTT.

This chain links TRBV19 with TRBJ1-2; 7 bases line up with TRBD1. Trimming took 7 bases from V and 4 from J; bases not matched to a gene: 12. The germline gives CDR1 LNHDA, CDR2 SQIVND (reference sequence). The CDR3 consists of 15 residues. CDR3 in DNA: TGTGCCAGTATGGCCTTAGGGGGCGCGATCTATGGCTACACCTTC. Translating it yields CASMALGGAIYGYTF.

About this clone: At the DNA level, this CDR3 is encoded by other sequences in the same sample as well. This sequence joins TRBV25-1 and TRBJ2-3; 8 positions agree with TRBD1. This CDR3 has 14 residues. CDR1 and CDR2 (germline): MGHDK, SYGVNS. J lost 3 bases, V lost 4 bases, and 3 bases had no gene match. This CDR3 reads CASSATGGTDTQYF. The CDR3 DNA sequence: TGTGCCAGCAGTGCTACAGGGGGAACAGATACGCAGTATTTT.

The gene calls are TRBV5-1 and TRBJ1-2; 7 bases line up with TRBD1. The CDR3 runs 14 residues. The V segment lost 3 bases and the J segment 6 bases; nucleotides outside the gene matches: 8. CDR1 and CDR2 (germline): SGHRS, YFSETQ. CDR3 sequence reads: CASSSTDRAHGYTF. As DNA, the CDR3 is TGCGCCAGCAGCTCCACCGACAGGGCCCATGGCTACACCTTC.

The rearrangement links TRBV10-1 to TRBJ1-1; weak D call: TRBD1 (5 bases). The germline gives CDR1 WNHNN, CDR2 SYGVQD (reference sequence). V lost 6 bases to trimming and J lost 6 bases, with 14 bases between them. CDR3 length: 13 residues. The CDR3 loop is CASSPGTYAEAFF. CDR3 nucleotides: TGCGCCAGCAGCCCCGGGACTTACGCTGAAGCTTTCTTT.

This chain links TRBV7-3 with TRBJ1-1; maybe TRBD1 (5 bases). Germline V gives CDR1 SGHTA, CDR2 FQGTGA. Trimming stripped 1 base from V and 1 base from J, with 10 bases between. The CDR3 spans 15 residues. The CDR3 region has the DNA TGTGCCAGCAGCTTAAAAGGGGCGAGGAACACTGAAGCTTTCTTT. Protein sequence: CASSLKGARNTEAFF.

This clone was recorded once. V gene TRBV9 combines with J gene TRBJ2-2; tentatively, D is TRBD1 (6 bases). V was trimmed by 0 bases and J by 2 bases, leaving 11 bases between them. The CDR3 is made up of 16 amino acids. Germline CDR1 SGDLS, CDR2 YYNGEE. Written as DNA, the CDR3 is TGTGCCAGCAGCGTAGGGACAGCATTCAACACCGGGGAGCTGTTTTTT. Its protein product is CASSVGTAFNTGELFF. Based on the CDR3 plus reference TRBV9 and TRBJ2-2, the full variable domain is DSGVTQTPKHLITATGQRVTLRCSPRSGDLSVYWYQQSLDQGLQFLIQYYNGEERAKGNILERFSAQQFPDLHSELNLSSLELGDSALYFCASSVGTAFNTGELFFGEGSRLTVL.

Written as DNA, the CDR3 is TGTGCCAGCAGTTTCAGTTGGACAGGGGGCAATCAGCCCCAGCATTTT. It translates to CASSFSWTGGNQPQHF. The chain couples TRBV28 to TRBJ1-5; 9 positions agree with TRBD1. The junction had 5 bases not matched to a gene; V was cut back by 3 bases and J by 2 bases. Germline loops: CDR1 MDHEN, CDR2 SYDVKM. The CDR3 has 16 amino acids.

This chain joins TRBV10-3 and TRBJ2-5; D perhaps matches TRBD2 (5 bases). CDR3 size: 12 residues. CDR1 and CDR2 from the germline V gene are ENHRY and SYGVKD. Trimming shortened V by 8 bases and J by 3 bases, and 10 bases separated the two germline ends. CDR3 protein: CAIGGSKETQYF. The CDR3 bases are TGTGCCATCGGAGGCTCAAAAGAGACCCAGTACTTC.